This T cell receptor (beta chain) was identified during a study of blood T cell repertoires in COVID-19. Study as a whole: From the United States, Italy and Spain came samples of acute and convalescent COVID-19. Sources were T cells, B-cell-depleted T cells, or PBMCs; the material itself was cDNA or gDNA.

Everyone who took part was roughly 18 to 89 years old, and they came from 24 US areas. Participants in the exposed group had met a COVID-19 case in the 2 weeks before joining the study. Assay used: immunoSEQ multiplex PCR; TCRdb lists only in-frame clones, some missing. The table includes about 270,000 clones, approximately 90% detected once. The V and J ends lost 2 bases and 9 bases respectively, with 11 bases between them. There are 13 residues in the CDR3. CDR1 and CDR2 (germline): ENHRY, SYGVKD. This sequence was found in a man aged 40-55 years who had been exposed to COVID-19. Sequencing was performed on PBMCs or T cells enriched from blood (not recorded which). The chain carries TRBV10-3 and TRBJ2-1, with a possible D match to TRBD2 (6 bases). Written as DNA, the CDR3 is TGTGCCATCAGTGAGGGGGCTAGCGCTGAGCAGTTCTTC. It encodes CAISEGASAEQFF.